Presented here are 21 T cell receptor beta chains from one specimen sequenced in a study of T cell responses to AZD1222 COVID-19 vaccine. Assay: immunoSEQ multiplex PCR; the TCRdb copy retains only in-frame clones and omits some. This table holds roughly 150,000 clones, 89% found once. The sequences come from peripheral blood, collected on day 0 of AZD1222 vaccination. These receptors were taken from an adult in good health.

This clone was seen only once. The rearrangement joins TRBV2 to TRBJ2-1; TRBD2 aligns across 12 bases. Germline-derived CDR1 and CDR2 are SNHLY and FYNNEI. Losses at the gene ends were 3 bases for V and 6 bases for J; bases not matched to a gene: 3. The length of the CDR3 is 15 residues. DNA of the CDR3: TGTGCCAGCAGTGACGGACTAGCGGGGATCAATGAGCAGTTCTTC. It translates to CASSDGLAGINEQFF.

In this sample, this clone turned up a few times. CDR3 loop: CAGQTGNNEKLFF. The CDR3 nucleotides read TGTGCCGGTCAGACAGGGAATAATGAAAAACTGTTTTTT. The gene calls are TRBV6-5 and TRBJ1-4; 7 bases map to TRBD1. Germline loops: CDR1 MNHEY, CDR2 SVGAGI. The CDR3 is made up of 13 amino acids. Unmatched junction bases numbered 7, after V lost 11 bases and J lost 4 bases.

This clone appeared a few times. The chain is built from TRBV9 and TRBJ1-2, with D possibly being TRBD1 (6 bases). CDR1 is SGDLS and CDR2 is YYNGEE in the germline V gene. V lost 4 bases, J lost 13 bases, and 23 bases lay in between. The CDR3 is 14 residues long. The CDR3 spells CASSQTPGTPASTF. As DNA, the CDR3 is TGTGCCAGCAGCCAAACCCCCGGGACACCGGCGAGCACCTTC.

The chain joins TRBV27 to TRBJ2-3; D remains unclear. Trimming stripped 5 bases from V and 0 bases from J, with 15 bases between. Germline V gene lookup returns CDR1 MNHEY and CDR2 SMNVEV (reference sequence). CDR3 length: 16 amino acids. CDR3 nucleotide sequence: TGTGCCAGCAGTCCACAGATATATTCTAGCACAGATACGCAGTATTTT. Its protein product is CASSPQIYSSTDTQYF.

The V gene is TRBV9, the J gene TRBJ2-4, with TRBD1 identical over 7 bases. The V gene end was trimmed by 3 bases and the J gene end by 2 bases; junction bases not matched to a gene: 8. The CDR3 has 16 amino acids. CDR1 SGDLS and CDR2 YYNGEE come from the germline V gene. The CDR3 bases are TGTGCCAGCAGCGCCTTCGACAGGGCGACCAAAAACATTCAGTACTTC. Translated: CASSAFDRATKNIQYF.

The chain employs TRBV19 and TRBJ1-1, with D perhaps TRBD1 (5 bases). CDR3 length: 13 residues. With 3 bases removed from V and 5 bases from J, the gap between germline ends came to 10 bases. Germline assignment: CDR1 LNHDA and CDR2 SQIVND (reference sequence). In DNA, the CDR3 is TGTGCCAGTAGTATGGGGGGAGTGACTGAAGCTTTCTTT. Its translation is CASSMGGVTEAFF. The variable domain in full, with the rest retrieved from reference TRBV19 and TRBJ1-1, is DGGITQSPKYLFRKEGQNVTLSCEQNLNHDAMYWYRQDPGQGLRLIYYSQIVNDFQKGDIAEGYSVSREKKESFPLTVTSAQKNPTAFYLCASSMGGVTEAFFGQGTRLTVV.

The rearrangement uses TRBV10-1 and TRBJ2-7, with 7 bases aligning to TRBD1. The CDR3 sequence is 13 residues long. Germline CDR1 is WNHNN and CDR2 is SYGVQD (reference sequence). Trimming cost V 6 bases and J 9 bases; bases outside gene matches: 11. The CDR3 DNA is TGCGCCAGCAGGGAGGACAGGACTGGGGTGCAGTACTTC. Translation: CASREDRTGVQYF.

The rearrangement uses TRBV5-5 and TRBJ2-3; weak D call: TRBD2 (6 bases). The germline V gene has CDR1 SGHKS and CDR2 YYEKEE (reference sequence). V was cut by 0 bases and J by 5 bases, with 10 bases left in between. This CDR3 contains 14 residues. The CDR3 DNA is TGTGCCAGCAGCTTGGTTGGGGGACTAGATACGCAGTATTTT. It is translated as CASSLVGGLDTQYF.

The chain employs TRBV5-1 and TRBJ1-5; tentatively, D is TRBD1 (6 bases). Trimming left V 5 bases short and J 5 bases short, with 17 bases between. The CDR3 spans 15 residues. Germline assignment: CDR1 SGHRS and CDR2 YFSETQ. CDR3 bases: TGCGCCAGCAGGATGGGGGCGACAGGAGATCAGCCCCAGCATTTT. Translated: CASRMGATGDQPQHF.

This clone was picked up one time. This chain connects TRBV5-6 to TRBJ1-4; 7 bases map to TRBD1. Germline V gives CDR1 SGHDT, CDR2 YYEEEE. CDR3 length: 17 amino acids. V was pared by 0 bases and J by 7 bases, with 12 bases of the junction left unmatched. The CDR3 is CASSLVRGRRGSEKLFF. In DNA form, the CDR3 reads TGTGCCAGCAGCTTGGTAAGGGGGCGCCGAGGTAGTGAAAAACTGTTTTTT.

The chain employs TRBV7-3 and TRBJ1-2; 9 positions match TRBD1. Germline V gives CDR1 SGHTA, CDR2 FQGTGA. The trim removed 5 bases at V and 5 bases at J, leaving 3 bases unmatched. The CDR3 runs 13 residues. The CDR3 is CASSLGQGYGYTF. The CDR3 DNA reads TGTGCCAGCAGCCTAGGACAGGGGTATGGCTACACCTTC.

This clone has just a few counts. The chain joins TRBV27 to TRBJ1-1; D remains ambiguous. There are 13 residues in the CDR3. CDR1 MNHEY and CDR2 SMNVEV come from the germline V gene (reference sequence). Deletions cut 2 bases from V and 1 base from J, with 5 bases between. Here the CDR3 DNA reads TGTGCCAGCAGTTTAAATGGGAACACTGAAGCTTTCTTT. It yields the protein CASSLNGNTEAFF.

The chain carries TRBV30 and TRBJ1-3; 9 bases agree with TRBD1. CDR1 is GTSNPN and CDR2 is SVGIG in the germline V gene (reference sequence). This CDR3 is built from 18 residues. Trimming removed 2 bases from V and 4 bases from J; junction bases left unmatched: 15. CDR3 amino acids: CAWSPGQGKTELGNTIYF. The DNA for the CDR3 is TGTGCCTGGAGTCCGGGACAGGGCAAAACAGAGTTGGGAAACACCATATATTTT. The full variable domain, completed using reference TRBV30 and TRBJ1-3, is SQTIHQWPATLVQPVGSPLSLECTVEGTSNPNLYWYRQAAGRGLQLLFYSVGIGQISSEVPQNLSASRPQDRQFILSSKKLLLSDSGFYLCAWSPGQGKTELGNTIYFGEGSWLTVV.

This CDR3 is CASRGQPFNYGYTF. DNA of the CDR3: TGTGCCAGCAGGGGACAGCCCTTTAACTATGGCTACACCTTC. V gene TRBV6-5 combines with J gene TRBJ1-2, with 7 bases lining up with TRBD1. Per germline, CDR1 MNHEY and CDR2 SVGAGI. With V trimmed by 6 bases and J by 1 base, 5 bases remained unmatched. CDR3 length: 14 residues.

The chain combines TRBV7-6 with TRBJ2-1; D is perhaps TRBD2 (6 bases). CDR3 length equals 17 residues. Trimming pared 3 bases from V and 3 bases from J, leaving 18 bases between. Germline assignment: CDR1 SGHVS and CDR2 FNYEAQ. CDR3 nucleotide sequence: TGTGCCAGCAGCTTTAGCGGTCCACCCCAAGGCTACAATGAGCAGTTCTTC. It yields the protein CASSFSGPPQGYNEQFF.

The CDR3 loop reads CASSVAEFNYEQYF. The CDR3 nucleotides read TGTGCCAGCAGCGTAGCCGAATTTAACTACGAGCAGTACTTC. This chain connects TRBV9 to TRBJ2-7; no firm D call. CDR1 and CDR2 from the germline V gene are SGDLS and YYNGEE. CDR3 length: 14 amino acids. V shed 0 bases and J shed 3 bases, with 10 bases lying between them.

The V gene is TRBV25-1, the J gene TRBJ2-7; D perhaps matches TRBD1 (6 bases). The CDR3 totals 13 residues. Trimming took off 4 bases at V and 5 bases at J, with 12 bases between the two ends. From germline, CDR1 is MGHDK and CDR2 SYGVNS. CDR3 nucleotide sequence: TGTGCCAGCAGTGGGCAGGGGCGGAACGAGCAGTACTTC. As protein: CASSGQGRNEQYF.

The chain uses TRBV18 and TRBJ1-4; the match to TRBD1 covers 9 bases. With V trimmed by 3 bases and J by 6 bases, 5 bases remained unmatched. CDR3 length equals 15 residues. CDR1 KGHSH and CDR2 LQKENI come from the germline V gene. CDR3 nucleotides: TGTGCCAGCTCACCGAATACAGGGGGCGATGAAAAACTGTTTTTT. The encoded protein is CASSPNTGGDEKLFF.

This chain joins TRBV4-2 and TRBJ2-7; D call uncertain. Germline CDR1 and CDR2: LGHNA and YNFKEQ. Trimming cost V 1 base and J 0 bases, with 16 bases left between them. The CDR3 spans 17 residues. The CDR3 loop is CASSQVLEKRSSYEQYF. CDR3 in DNA: TGTGCCAGCAGCCAAGTACTCGAGAAACGAAGCTCCTACGAGCAGTACTTC.

This sequence joins TRBV12-3 or TRBV12-4 and TRBJ2-3; perhaps TRBD2 as D (5 bases). V lost 9 bases and J 0 bases, leaving 10 bases between the germline ends. This CDR3 is 13 amino acids long. The CDR3 DNA is TGTGCCAGTAGCGTAGTAAGCACAGATACGCAGTATTTT. Translated: CASSVVSTDTQYF.

Here the CDR3 reads CASSTRGRVNTEAFF. The CDR3 DNA reads TGTGCCAGCAGTACCAGGGGGCGCGTAAACACTGAAGCTTTCTTT. The V call is TRBV27, the J call TRBJ1-1; 8 positions match TRBD1. The CDR3 loop spans 15 amino acids. Per germline, CDR1 MNHEY and CDR2 SMNVEV (reference sequence). J gave up 2 bases and V 5 bases, and 7 bases lay outside the gene matches.